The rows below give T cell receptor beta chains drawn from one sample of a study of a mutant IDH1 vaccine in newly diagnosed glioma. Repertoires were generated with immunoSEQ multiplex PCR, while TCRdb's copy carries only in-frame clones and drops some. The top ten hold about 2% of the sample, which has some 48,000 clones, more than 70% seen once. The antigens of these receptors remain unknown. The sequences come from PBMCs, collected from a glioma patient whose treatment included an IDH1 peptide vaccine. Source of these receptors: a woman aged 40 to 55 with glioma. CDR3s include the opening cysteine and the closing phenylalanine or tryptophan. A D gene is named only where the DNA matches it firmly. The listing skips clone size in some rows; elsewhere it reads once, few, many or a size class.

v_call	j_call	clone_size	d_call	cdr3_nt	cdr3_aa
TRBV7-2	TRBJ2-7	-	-	TGTGCCAGCAGCTCCCAATGGGAGCAGTACTTC	CASSSQWEQYF
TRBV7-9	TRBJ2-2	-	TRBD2	TGTGCCAGCAGCTTTTGGACTAGCGGGGAAGGCGGGGAGCTGTTTTTT	CASSFWTSGEGGELFF
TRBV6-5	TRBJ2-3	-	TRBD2	TGTGCCAGCGCCAAAAGCGGGGGGCCTACAGATACGCAGTATTTT	CASAKSGGPTDTQYF
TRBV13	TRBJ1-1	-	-	TGTGCCAGCAGCTTAGAATACGGACCGGGGAAGAACACTGAAGCTTTCTTT	CASSLEYGPGKNTEAFF
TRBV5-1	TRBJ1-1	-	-	TGCGCCAGCAGCTTGGATGTCAGAAACACTGAAGCTTTCTTT	CASSLDVRNTEAFF
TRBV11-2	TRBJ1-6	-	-	TGTGCCAGCAGCTTAAGAGCAGGGATAAATTCACCCCTCCACTTT	CASSLRAGINSPLHF
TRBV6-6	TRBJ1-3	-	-	TGTGCCAGCAGTTACTATGCAGGGCGAGGGAACACCATATATTTT	CASSYYAGRGNTIYF
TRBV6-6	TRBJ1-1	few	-	TGTGCCAGCAGGGGCGGGATGAACACTGAAGCTTTCTTT	CASRGGMNTEAFF
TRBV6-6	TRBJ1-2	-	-	TGTGCCAGCAGTCCTGGGACAACCTATGGCTACACCTTC	CASSPGTTYGYTF
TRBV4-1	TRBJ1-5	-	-	TGCGCCAGCAGCCAAGGGGAAGGTAGTATAGTCAATCAGCCCCAGCATTTT	CASSQGEGSIVNQPQHF
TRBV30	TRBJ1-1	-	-	TGTGCCCTCCGTTGGGGGGGCGTCACTGAAGCTTTCTTT	CALRWGGVTEAFF
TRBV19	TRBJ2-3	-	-	TGTGCCAGTAGCCCCAGAATGGTCCGGAGAGATACGCAGTATTTT	CASSPRMVRRDTQYF
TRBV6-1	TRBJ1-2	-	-	TGTGCCAGCAGTGGGGGGACCGATTTGTTGCCCTACACCTTC	CASSGGTDLLPYTF
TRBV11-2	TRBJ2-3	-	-	TGTGCCAGCAGCTTAGTTCGCGGCAGGGTGAGCACAGATACGCAGTATTTT	CASSLVRGRVSTDTQYF
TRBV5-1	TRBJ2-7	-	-	TGCGCCAGCAGCTTGGCTGGTGGGGACGAGCAGTACTTC	CASSLAGGDEQYF
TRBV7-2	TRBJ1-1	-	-	TGTGCCAGCAGCTTATGGCAGGGCGACACTGAAGCTTTCTTT	CASSLWQGDTEAFF
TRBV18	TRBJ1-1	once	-	TGTGCCAGCTCACAAGACCATGATGGGAACACTGAAGCTTTCTTT	CASSQDHDGNTEAFF
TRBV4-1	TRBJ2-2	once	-	TGCGCCAGCAGCCAAGTAGGGACCCCTGCGAACACCGGGGAGCTGTTTTTT	CASSQVGTPANTGELFF
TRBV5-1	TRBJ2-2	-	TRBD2	TGCGCCAGCAGCTTGGGGCCAGCGGGGACGAACACCGGGGAGCTGTTTTTT	CASSLGPAGTNTGELFF
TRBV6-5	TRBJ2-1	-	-	TGTGCCAGCAGTTTCAGACCCTCTGGTAATAATGAGCAGTTCTTC	CASSFRPSGNNEQFF
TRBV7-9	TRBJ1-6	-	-	TGTGCCAGCAGCTTAGGAGATTATAATTCACCCCTCCACTTT	CASSLGDYNSPLHF
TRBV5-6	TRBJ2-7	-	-	TGTGCCAGCAGCCGAGGGGAGGTCGGCTCCTACGAGCAGTACTTC	CASSRGEVGSYEQYF
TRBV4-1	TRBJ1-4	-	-	TGCGCCAGCCGCTCTCCTGCAACTAATGAAAAACTGTTTTTT	CASRSPATNEKLFF